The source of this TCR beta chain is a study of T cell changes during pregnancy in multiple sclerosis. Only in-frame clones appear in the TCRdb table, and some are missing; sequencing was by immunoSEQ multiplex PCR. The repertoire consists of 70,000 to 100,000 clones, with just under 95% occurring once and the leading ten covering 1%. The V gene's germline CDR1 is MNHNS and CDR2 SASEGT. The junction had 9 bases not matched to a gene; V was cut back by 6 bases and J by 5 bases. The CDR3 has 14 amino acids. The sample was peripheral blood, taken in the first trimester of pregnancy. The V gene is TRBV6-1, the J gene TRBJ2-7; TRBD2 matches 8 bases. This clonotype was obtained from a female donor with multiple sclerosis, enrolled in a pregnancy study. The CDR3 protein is CASRRGGRSDEQYF. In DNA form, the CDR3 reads TGTGCCAGCAGGAGAGGCGGGAGGAGCGACGAGCAGTACTTC.